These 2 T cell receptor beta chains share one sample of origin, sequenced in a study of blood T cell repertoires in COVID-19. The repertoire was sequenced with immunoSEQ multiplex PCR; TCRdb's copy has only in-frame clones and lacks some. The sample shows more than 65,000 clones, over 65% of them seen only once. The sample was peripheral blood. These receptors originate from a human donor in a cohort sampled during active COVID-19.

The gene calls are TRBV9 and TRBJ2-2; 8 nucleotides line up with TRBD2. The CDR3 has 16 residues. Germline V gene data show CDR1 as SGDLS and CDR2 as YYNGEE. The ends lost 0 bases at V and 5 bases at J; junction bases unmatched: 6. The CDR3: CASSVEGLGRTGELFF. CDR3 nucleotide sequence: TGTGCCAGCAGCGTAGAGGGACTAGGGAGGACCGGGGAGCTGTTTTTT. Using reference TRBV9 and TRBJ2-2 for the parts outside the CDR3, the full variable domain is DSGVTQTPKHLITATGQRVTLRCSPRSGDLSVYWYQQSLDQGLQFLIQYYNGEERAKGNILERFSAQQFPDLHSELNLSSLELGDSALYFCASSVEGLGRTGELFFGEGSRLTVL.

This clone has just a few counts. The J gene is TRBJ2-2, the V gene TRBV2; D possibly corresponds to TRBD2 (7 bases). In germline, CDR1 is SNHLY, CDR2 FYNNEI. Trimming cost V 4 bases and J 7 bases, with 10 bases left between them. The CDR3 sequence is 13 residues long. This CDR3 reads CASSAGGFGELFF. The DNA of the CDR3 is TGTGCCAGCAGTGCGGGGGGCTTCGGGGAGCTGTTTTTT. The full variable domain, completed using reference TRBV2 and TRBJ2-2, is EPEVTQTPSHQVTQMGQEVILRCVPISNHLYFYWYRQILGQKVEFLVSFYNNEISEKSEIFDDQFSVERPDGSNFTLKIRSTKLEDSAMYFCASSAGGFGELFFGEGSRLTVL.